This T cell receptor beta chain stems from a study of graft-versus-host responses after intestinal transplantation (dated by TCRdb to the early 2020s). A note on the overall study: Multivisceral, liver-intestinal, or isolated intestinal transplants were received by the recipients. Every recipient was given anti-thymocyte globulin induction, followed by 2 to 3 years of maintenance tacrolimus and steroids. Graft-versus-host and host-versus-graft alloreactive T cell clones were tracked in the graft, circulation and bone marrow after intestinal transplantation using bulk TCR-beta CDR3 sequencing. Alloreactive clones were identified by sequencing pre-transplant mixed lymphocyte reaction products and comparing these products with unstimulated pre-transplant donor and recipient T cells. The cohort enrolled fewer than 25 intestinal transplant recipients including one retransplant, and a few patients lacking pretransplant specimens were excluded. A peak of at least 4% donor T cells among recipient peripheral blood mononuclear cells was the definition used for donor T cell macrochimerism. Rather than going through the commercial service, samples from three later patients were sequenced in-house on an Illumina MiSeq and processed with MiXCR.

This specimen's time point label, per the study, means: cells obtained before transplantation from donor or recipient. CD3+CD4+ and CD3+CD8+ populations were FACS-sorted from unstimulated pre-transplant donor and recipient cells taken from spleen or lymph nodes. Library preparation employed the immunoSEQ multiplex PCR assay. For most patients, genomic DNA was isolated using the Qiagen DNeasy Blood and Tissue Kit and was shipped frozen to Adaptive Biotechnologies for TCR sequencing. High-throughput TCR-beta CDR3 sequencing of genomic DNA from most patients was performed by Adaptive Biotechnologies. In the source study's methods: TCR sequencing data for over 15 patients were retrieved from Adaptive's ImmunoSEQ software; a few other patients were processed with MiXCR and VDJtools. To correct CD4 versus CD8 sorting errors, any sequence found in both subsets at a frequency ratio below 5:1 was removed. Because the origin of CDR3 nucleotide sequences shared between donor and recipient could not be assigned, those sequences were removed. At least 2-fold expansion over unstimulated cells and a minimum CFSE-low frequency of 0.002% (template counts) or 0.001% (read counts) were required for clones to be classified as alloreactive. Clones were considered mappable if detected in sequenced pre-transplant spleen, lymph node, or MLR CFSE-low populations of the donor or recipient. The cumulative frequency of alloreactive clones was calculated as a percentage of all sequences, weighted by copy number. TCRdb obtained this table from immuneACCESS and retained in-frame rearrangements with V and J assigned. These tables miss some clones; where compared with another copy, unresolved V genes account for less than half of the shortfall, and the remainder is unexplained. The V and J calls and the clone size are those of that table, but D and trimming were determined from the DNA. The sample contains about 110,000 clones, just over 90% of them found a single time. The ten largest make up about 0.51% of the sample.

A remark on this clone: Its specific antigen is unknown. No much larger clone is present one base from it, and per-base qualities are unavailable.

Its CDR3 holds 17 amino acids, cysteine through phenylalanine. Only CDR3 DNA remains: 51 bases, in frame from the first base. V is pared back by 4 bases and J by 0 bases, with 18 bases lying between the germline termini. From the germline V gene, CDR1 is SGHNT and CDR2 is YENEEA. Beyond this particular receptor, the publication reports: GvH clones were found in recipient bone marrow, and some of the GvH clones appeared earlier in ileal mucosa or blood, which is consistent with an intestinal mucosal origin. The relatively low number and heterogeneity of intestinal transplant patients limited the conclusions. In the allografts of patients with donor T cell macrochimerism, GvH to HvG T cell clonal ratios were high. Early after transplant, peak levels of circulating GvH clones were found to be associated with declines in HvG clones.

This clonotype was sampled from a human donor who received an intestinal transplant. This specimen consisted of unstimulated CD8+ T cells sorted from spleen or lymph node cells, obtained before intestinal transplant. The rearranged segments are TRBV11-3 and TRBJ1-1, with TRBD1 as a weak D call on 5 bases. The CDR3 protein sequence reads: CASSSRPGRGVNTEAFF. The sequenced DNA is TGTGCCAGCAGCTCCCGACCCGGTCGGGGGGTGAACACTGAAGCTTTCTTT.